This T cell receptor (beta chain) appears in the sequencing data of a study of CD8+CD57+ T cells in acquired aplastic anemia. Trimming shortened V by 5 bases and J by 0 bases, and 12 bases separated the two germline ends. The CDR3 spans 15 residues. Germline CDR1 reads LNHDA; CDR2 reads SQIVND (reference sequence). Investigators profiled TCR beta VDJ and CDR3 from genomic DNA template. TCRdb used MiXCR to reprocess the reads, holding one entry per CDR3 protein. Of over 250,000 distinct CDR3 sequences in the sample, 45% to 65% were seen once. For sequencing, patients were chosen who had shown expansion of CD8+CD57+ cells by flow cytometry. Patients uniformly had severe acquired aplastic anemia.

The sequencing sample was made of sorted CD4+, CD8+, or CD8+CD57+ T cells (not recorded which) from PBMCs. The rearrangement joins TRBV19 to TRBJ2-3; D might be TRBD1 (6 bases). The receptor comes from a human donor with aplastic anemia. The CDR3 DNA sequence: TGTGCCAGTAGTTTCATTCAGGGGAGCACAGATACGCAGTATTTT. Its protein is CASSFIQGSTDTQYF.